The source of this T cell receptor (beta chain) is a study of T cells after yellow fever vaccination. Study at large: With SMART-Seq v4 Ultra Low Input, the fractions containing low cell numbers were prepared. Study observations and caveats: FACS-sorted repertoires might harbor abundant contaminating clonotypes from the bulk population. Clones from primary vaccination mostly reappeared after the booster (96% CD4, over 85% CD8).

This clonotype showed up many times. Its antigen is undetermined. TCRdb reprocessed the 5' RACE reads with MiXCR, giving one entry per CDR3 protein. The sample holds roughly 74,000 distinct CDR3 sequences; around 7% are singletons and the top ten take roughly a third. The CDR3 is made up of 14 amino acids. Trimming pared 4 bases from V and 0 bases from J, leaving 12 bases between. Per the germline V gene, CDR1 is DFQATT and CDR2 is SNEGSKA (reference sequence). V gene TRBV20-1 combines with J gene TRBJ1-2; the D is unclear. This sequence was found in a young man who received the YFV17D yellow fever vaccine. The sample here was CD8+ T cells sorted from PBMCs, taken less than 6 days after the first yellow fever vaccination. CDR3 in amino acids: CSATPYESNYGYTF. In nucleotides, the CDR3 is TGCAGTGCTACCCCTTATGAGTCTAACTATGGCTACACCTTC.